The 11 T cell receptor beta chains in this list originate from one sample, sequenced in a study of blood T cell repertoires in COVID-19. Libraries were prepared by immunoSEQ multiplex PCR; TCRdb keeps only in-frame clonotypes and omits some of them. Of approximately 50,000 clones in the sample, 91% were seen once. Material for sequencing was peripheral blood. The source of these receptors is a man aged 50 or older with active COVID-19.

The chain is built from TRBV7-8 and TRBJ1-6; D not resolved. This CDR3 is built from 13 residues. Germline-derived CDR1 and CDR2 are SGHVS and FQNEAQ. With 1 base removed from V and 10 bases from J, the gap between germline ends came to 8 bases. This chain's CDR3 is CASSLVARSPLHF. The CDR3 coding sequence is TGTGCCAGCAGCTTAGTTGCCAGGTCACCCCTCCACTTT.

The chain couples TRBV27 to TRBJ2-3; 12 bases match TRBD2. The CDR3 spans 16 residues. The junction had 7 bases not matched to a gene; V was cut back by 5 bases and J by 4 bases. The germline V gene encodes CDR1 MNHEY and CDR2 SMNVEV (reference sequence). The CDR3 bases are TGTGCCAGCAGTCCGTCTAGCGGGGGGGTGGCAGATACGCAGTATTTT. Translated, it gives CASSPSSGGVADTQYF.

This clone was observed a few times. CDR3 DNA sequence: TGTGCCAGCAGCCAAAGGAGGGACCGGTCACCCCTCCACTTT. Amino acid sequence: CASSQRRDRSPLHF. J is TRBJ1-6 and V is TRBV3-1 (or the pseudogene TRBV3-2), with D perhaps TRBD1 (5 bases). The CDR3 covers 14 residues. V was clipped by 2 bases and J by 10 bases, with 12 bases between them. Looked up from germline, CDR1 is LGHDT and CDR2 is YNNKEL (reference sequence).

This clone was found once. V and J are TRBV2 and TRBJ2-2; 8 bases agree with TRBD2. The CDR3 covers 15 residues. Germline assignment: CDR1 SNHLY and CDR2 FYNNEI. Trimming cost V 10 bases and J 2 bases; bases outside gene matches: 9. The CDR3 loop is CATGGDSSNTGELFF. Written as DNA, the CDR3 is TGTGCCACCGGGGGGGACTCGTCAAACACCGGGGAGCTGTTTTTT. Full variable domain (rest looked up from reference TRBV2 and TRBJ2-2): EPEVTQTPSHQVTQMGQEVILRCVPISNHLYFYWYRQILGQKVEFLVSFYNNEISEKSEIFDDQFSVERPDGSNFTLKIRSTKLEDSAMYFCATGGDSSNTGELFFGEGSRLTVL.

The V call is TRBV6-2 or TRBV6-3, the J call TRBJ2-1; 10 bases fit TRBD2. From germline, CDR1 is MNHEY and CDR2 SVGEGT. This CDR3 is built from 17 residues. With V trimmed by 2 bases and J by 9 bases, 13 bases remained unmatched. CDR3 bases: TGTGCCAGCAGTTACGGTATCGAGCGGGGGGGGTCAGGTGAGCAGTTCTTC. This sequence encodes CASSYGIERGGSGEQFF.

This chain uses TRBV7-2 with TRBJ1-2; TRBD1 is a possible D gene (5 bases). There are 12 residues in the CDR3. Germline loops: CDR1 SGHTA, CDR2 FQGNSA. Trimming stripped 5 bases from V and 6 bases from J, with 10 bases between. The CDR3 coding sequence is TGTGCCAGCAGCGCGACAGCAGATGGCTACACCTTC. It codes for CASSATADGYTF.

This sequence joins TRBV12-5 and TRBJ2-7, with 9 bases lining up with TRBD1. The V gene's germline CDR1 is LGHNT and CDR2 FRNRAP. Germline trimming cut 9 bases from V and 13 bases from J; bases unmatched to any gene: 7. This CDR3 comprises 10 residues. Here the CDR3 DNA reads TGTGCTAGGTTGAGGGACAGGGTATACTTC. It yields the protein CARLRDRVYF.

The chain employs TRBV24-1 and TRBJ2-1; D may be TRBD1 (6 bases). The V end lost 1 base, the J end lost 6 bases, and 6 bases lay between the germline ends. Germline values: CDR1 KGHDR, CDR2 SFDVKD. The CDR3 length is 13 residues. The CDR3 is CATSDFRGNEQFF. The CDR3 region has the DNA TGTGCCACCAGTGATTTCAGGGGCAATGAGCAGTTCTTC.

The chain recombines TRBV19 with TRBJ1-5; unclear D gene. The germline gives CDR1 LNHDA, CDR2 SQIVND (reference sequence). There are 18 residues in the CDR3. V was shortened by 4 bases and J by 0 bases, with 19 bases between the two germline ends. The CDR3 sequence is CASSNPGVRSHSNQPQHF. CDR3 nucleotide sequence: TGTGCCAGTAGTAATCCCGGGGTTAGGTCACATAGCAATCAGCCCCAGCATTTT.

In this sample, this clone turned up once. Within the sample, other DNA sequences also encode this same CDR3. The chain is built from TRBV6-2 or TRBV6-3 and TRBJ2-7; D is perhaps TRBD1 (6 bases). The germline V gene has CDR1 MNHEY and CDR2 SVGEGT. With 2 bases removed from V and 3 bases from J, the gap between germline ends came to 11 bases. The CDR3 sequence is 14 residues long. The CDR3 loop reads CASSYGQGHYEQYF. CDR3 bases: TGTGCCAGCAGTTACGGGCAGGGGCACTACGAGCAGTACTTC.

This clone was counted only a few times. The chain employs TRBV7-9 and TRBJ2-3, with TRBD2 matching 11 bases. Germline V lookup: CDR1 SEHNR, CDR2 FQNEAQ (reference sequence). Trimming removed 5 bases from V and 6 bases from J; junction bases left unmatched: 13. The CDR3 totals 17 residues. The CDR3 spells CASSHRFVSSGRDTQYF. The CDR3, as DNA: TGTGCCAGCAGCCATCGCTTTGTGTCTAGCGGGAGGGATACGCAGTATTTT.